The next 28 T cell receptor beta chains were all read from a single sample in a study of T cells in Graves' hyperthyroidism and ophthalmopathy. Amplification targeted TCR beta CDR3 regions from RNA transcripts. TCR CDR3 regions were first amplified by RT-PCR with HTBI primers. TCRdb independently ran MiXCR on the multiplex PCR reads; one entry per CDR3 protein. The sample lists 560,000 or so distinct CDR3 sequences, around 46% occurring once. Sequencing used peripheral blood or thyroid tissue (not recorded which). These TCRs come from a woman aged 18-29 years with Graves' hyperthyroidism.

The chain is built from TRBV6-5 and TRBJ1-3; D remains unclear. Deletions cut 2 bases from V and 6 bases from J, with 5 bases between. Germline V gene sequence: CDR1 MNHEY, CDR2 SVGAGI. This CDR3 is 12 amino acids long. CDR3 region: CASSYLENTIYF. As DNA, the CDR3 is TGTGCCAGCAGTTACCTAGAAAACACCATATATTTT.

The gene calls are TRBV2 and TRBJ2-7; the D is unclear. CDR1 SNHLY and CDR2 FYNNEI come from the germline V gene. The CDR3 runs 15 residues. The germline V and J ends were trimmed by 3 bases and 0 bases, with 12 bases remaining between them. The CDR3 is CASSDGLANSYEQYF. For the CDR3, the DNA is TGTGCCAGCAGTGATGGGTTGGCAAACTCCTACGAGCAGTACTTC.

This clonotype showed up just a few times. V and J are TRBV12-3 or TRBV12-4 and TRBJ1-1; D gene uncertain. This CDR3 has 14 residues. V dropped 8 bases and J dropped 1 base, with 14 bases sitting between them. The CDR3 DNA is TGTGCCAGCGAGAGCGGGTCAGCGAACACTGAAGCTTTCTTT. Amino acids: CASESGSANTEAFF.

The table lists this clonotype with a count of one. This chain uses TRBV6-5 with TRBJ1-6; D gene unclear. The germline V gene encodes CDR1 MNHEY and CDR2 SVGAGI. Trimming removed 3 bases from V and 4 bases from J, with 13 bases in between. CDR3 size: 16 residues. DNA of the CDR3: TGTGCCAGCAGTTATTGGGGAGACACATATAATTCACCCCTCCACTTT. This encodes CASSYWGDTYNSPLHF.

V and J are TRBV5-1 and TRBJ2-5, with D tentatively TRBD2 (5 bases). V shed 3 bases and J shed 5 bases, with 14 bases lying between them. This CDR3 contains 14 residues. Germline values: CDR1 SGHRS, CDR2 YFSETQ. CDR3 DNA: TGCGCCAGCAGCTCAGGACTTCAACGGGAGACCCAGTACTTC. Translating it yields CASSSGLQRETQYF.

This clonotype was seen only once. The chain recombines TRBV12-3 or TRBV12-4 with TRBJ1-5; 8 bases fit TRBD1. The CDR3 is 15 residues long. J lost 4 bases, V lost 4 bases, and 6 bases had no gene match. CDR3 nucleotide sequence: TGTGCCAGCAGTTCGGGACAGGTAAAAAATCAGCCCCAGCATTTT. Translated, it gives CASSSGQVKNQPQHF.

The rearrangement uses TRBV29-1 and TRBJ2-7; 7 nucleotides agree with TRBD2. CDR3 size: 13 residues. Looked up from germline, CDR1 is SQVTM and CDR2 is ANQGSEA. V dropped 8 bases and J dropped 2; count of bases not matched to a gene: 9. This CDR3 is CSPGRGTTYEQYF. The CDR3 nucleotides are TGCAGCCCGGGGAGGGGAACGACCTACGAGCAGTACTTC.

There are a few counts of this clonotype. The CDR3 here is CASSVGADYEQYF. The CDR3 DNA reads TGTGCCAGCAGCGTTGGGGCCGACTACGAGCAGTACTTC. V usage is TRBV7-2 and J usage is TRBJ2-7, with D tentatively TRBD1 (5 bases). The CDR3 length is 13 residues. Looked up from germline, CDR1 is SGHTA and CDR2 is FQGNSA. V was cut by 5 bases and J by 3 bases, with 11 bases left in between.

This clonotype came up many times. The chain recombines TRBV2 with TRBJ1-2; a possible D gene is TRBD1 (6 bases). V was clipped by 0 bases and J by 5 bases, with 10 bases between them. This CDR3 comprises 14 residues. Germline V gene data show CDR1 as SNHLY and CDR2 as FYNNEI. CDR3: CASSEATGQYGYTF. The CDR3 region has the DNA TGTGCCAGCAGTGAAGCTACAGGGCAATATGGCTACACCTTC.

This clonotype was observed a few times. This chain links TRBV2 with TRBJ2-2; 9 bases are a match to TRBD2. Germline V gene sequence: CDR1 SNHLY, CDR2 FYNNEI. The CDR3 sequence is 15 residues long. V was clipped by 11 bases and J by 5 bases; unmatched bases: 12. CDR3: CASGVAGVVTGELFF. The CDR3, as DNA: TGTGCCTCAGGGGTAGCGGGAGTCGTGACCGGGGAGCTGTTTTTT.

V and J are TRBV9 and TRBJ1-3, with 7 bases lining up with TRBD1. CDR3 length: 15 amino acids. Germline CDR1 SGDLS, CDR2 YYNGEE. J was trimmed by 2 bases and V by 3 bases; bases with no gene match: 5. CDR3 in DNA: TGTGCCAGCAGCGAATCAGGGACAGCTGGAAACACCATATATTTT. Translated: CASSESGTAGNTIYF.

In this sample, this clonotype turned up a few times. CDR3 nucleotides: TGTGCCAGCAGTCCCCCCGGGACTTGGACCCAGTACTTC. Its protein product is CASSPPGTWTQYF. V is TRBV2 and J is TRBJ2-5; the D gene is possibly TRBD2 (6 bases). The germline CDR1 and CDR2 sequences are SNHLY and FYNNEI. The CDR3 is made up of 13 amino acids. V lost 5 bases and J 7 bases, leaving 14 bases between the germline ends.

The chain couples TRBV7-9 to TRBJ2-5, with 7 bases matching TRBD1. V was clipped by 4 bases and J by 7 bases; unmatched bases: 9. The CDR3 covers 14 residues. Germline V gene sequence: CDR1 SEHNR, CDR2 FQNEAQ (reference sequence). The CDR3: CASSSTGQPGTQYF. In DNA, the CDR3 is TGTGCCAGCAGCTCGACAGGGCAGCCCGGGACCCAGTACTTC.

This chain links TRBV29-1 with TRBJ1-1; 9 nucleotides match TRBD1. Germline CDR1 is SQVTM and CDR2 is ANQGSEA. This CDR3 is built from 11 residues. Trimming cost V 6 bases and J 7 bases; bases outside gene matches: 3. The CDR3 nucleotides are TGCAGCGTCGGGACAGGGAATGAAGCTTTCTTT. Translated, it gives CSVGTGNEAFF.

This clonotype appeared many times. CDR3 in DNA: TGTGCCACCAGTGATGGGTTTGGGGCGAATCAGCCCCAGCATTTT. It translates to CATSDGFGANQPQHF. V is TRBV24-1 and J is TRBJ1-5; a weak D match, TRBD1 (5 bases). Germline loops: CDR1 KGHDR, CDR2 SFDVKD. V was trimmed by 3 bases and J by 4 bases, leaving 12 bases between them. The CDR3 totals 15 residues.

This clonotype was counted many times. V and J are TRBV2 and TRBJ1-1; weak D call: TRBD1 (5 bases). The CDR3 consists of 13 residues. CDR1 and CDR2 (germline): SNHLY, FYNNEI. V was cut by 7 bases and J by 1 base, with 10 bases left in between. The CDR3 nucleotides are TGTGCCAGCAATCGGGGGGGGAACACTGAAGCTTTCTTT. This encodes CASNRGGNTEAFF.

The table lists this clonotype with a few counts. A read error may account for a junction end that differs from germline. CDR3 sequence (DNA): TGCGCCAGCAGCCAAGCATTAACTAACCCCTACGAGCAGTACTTC. Residues: CASSQALTNPYEQYF. The chain recombines TRBV7-9 with TRBJ2-7; D remains unclear. Germline CDR1 SEHNR, CDR2 FQNEAQ (reference sequence). The CDR3 is made up of 15 amino acids. Filled out from reference TRBV7-9 and TRBJ2-7, the complete variable domain reads DTGVSQNPRHKITKRGQNVTFRCDPISEHNRLYWYRQTLGQGPEFLTYFQNEAQLEKSRLLSDRFSAERPKGSFSTLEIQRTEQGDSAMYLCASSQALTNPYEQYFGPGTRLTVT.

The chain uses TRBV7-8 and TRBJ2-7, with D perhaps TRBD2 (6 bases). The germline V gene encodes CDR1 SGHVS and CDR2 FQNEAQ. The CDR3 totals 13 residues. Trimming shortened V by 6 bases and J by 2 bases, and 11 bases separated the two germline ends. CDR3 nucleotides: TGTGCCAGCAGGACGGGACTGGCCTACGAGCAGTACTTC. This codes for CASRTGLAYEQYF.

This clonotype was observed a few times. V is TRBV7-2 and J is TRBJ1-1; no firm D call. The CDR3 sequence is 12 residues long. The V and J ends lost 4 bases and 8 bases respectively, with 11 bases between them. Germline V gene data show CDR1 as SGHTA and CDR2 as FQGNSA. The CDR3 DNA follows: TGTGCCAGCAGCTCATTAGCTGTGGAAGCTTTCTTT. This sequence encodes CASSSLAVEAFF.

The chain recombines TRBV12-3 or TRBV12-4 with TRBJ1-5; D might be TRBD1 (5 bases). The CDR3 contains 15 residues. V was trimmed by 5 bases and J by 3 bases, leaving 14 bases between them. The CDR3 protein is CASSEDTLNNQPQHF. CDR3 nucleotides: TGTGCCAGCAGTGAGGACACTCTAAACAATCAGCCCCAGCATTTT.

The chain combines TRBV7-9 with TRBJ1-1; D may be TRBD1 (5 bases). The germline CDR1 and CDR2 sequences are SEHNR and FQNEAQ (reference sequence). The CDR3 spans 13 residues. V lost 8 bases to trimming and J lost 4 bases, with 14 bases between them. The CDR3 here is CASAYGGVTEAFF. DNA for the CDR3: TGTGCCAGCGCCTACGGGGGTGTCACTGAAGCTTTCTTT.

Regarding this clonotype: With a much larger clone just one base away, this may be a read error. The rearrangement uses TRBV11-1 and TRBJ2-2; D uncertain. The germline gives CDR1 SGHAT, CDR2 FQDESV (reference sequence). The CDR3 is made up of 10 amino acids. CDR3 amino acids: CASSTRELFF. CDR3 DNA sequence: TGTGCCAGCAGCACCCGGGAGCTGTTTTTT.

J is TRBJ2-7 and V is TRBV12-3 or TRBV12-4; perhaps TRBD2 as D (5 bases). Trimming shortened V by 0 bases and J by 7 bases, and 19 bases separated the two germline ends. This CDR3 spans 16 amino acids. The CDR3 loop reads CASSLAALPLVGEQYF. The CDR3 DNA reads TGTGCCAGCAGTTTAGCGGCACTCCCACTAGTGGGGGAGCAGTACTTC.

This chain uses TRBV20-1 with TRBJ2-7; 11 bases line up with TRBD2. J gave up 4 bases and V 1 base, and 9 bases lay outside the gene matches. The germline V gene encodes CDR1 DFQATT and CDR2 SNEGSKA (reference sequence). This CDR3 has 16 residues. The CDR3 DNA reads TGCAGTGCTAGAGGCGAAACTAGCGGGAGAGCTTACGAGCAGTACTTC. Translated: CSARGETSGRAYEQYF.

This clonotype showed up many times. The DNA for the CDR3 is TGTGCCAGCAGCTACGGCAGGGCTTACGAGCAGTACTTC. It codes for CASSYGRAYEQYF. V is TRBV7-9 and J is TRBJ2-7, with TRBD1 as a possible D gene (5 bases). CDR1 and CDR2 (germline): SEHNR, FQNEAQ (reference sequence). V was cut by 4 bases and J by 4 bases, with 11 bases left in between. The CDR3 spans 13 residues.

The genes are TRBV20-1 and TRBJ2-7; D not certain. Trimming pared 5 bases from V and 1 base from J, leaving 15 bases between. The germline CDR1 and CDR2 sequences are DFQATT and SNEGSKA (reference sequence). This CDR3 comprises 14 residues. The CDR3 DNA sequence: TGCAGTGCTTCCCGGTGGGAAAGGTCCTACGAGCAGTACTTC. Residues: CSASRWERSYEQYF.

This clonotype was seen only a few times. This chain uses TRBV24-1 with TRBJ2-3; D is uncertain. Germline CDR1 reads KGHDR; CDR2 reads SFDVKD. Trimming took off 4 bases at V and 2 bases at J, with 6 bases between the two ends. The CDR3 spans 13 residues. The CDR3 sequence is CATSEENTDTQYF. In DNA, the CDR3 is TGTGCCACCAGTGAGGAAAACACAGATACGCAGTATTTT.

The chain has TRBV7-2 and TRBJ2-2, with D possibly TRBD2 on 5 matching bases. Germline CDR1 SGHTA, CDR2 FQGNSA. Trimming stripped 0 bases from V and 4 bases from J, with 9 bases between. The CDR3 sequence is 15 residues long. CDR3 region: CASSLACGGTGELFF. CDR3 nucleotides: TGTGCCAGCAGCTTAGCGTGCGGAGGCACCGGGGAGCTGTTTTTT.